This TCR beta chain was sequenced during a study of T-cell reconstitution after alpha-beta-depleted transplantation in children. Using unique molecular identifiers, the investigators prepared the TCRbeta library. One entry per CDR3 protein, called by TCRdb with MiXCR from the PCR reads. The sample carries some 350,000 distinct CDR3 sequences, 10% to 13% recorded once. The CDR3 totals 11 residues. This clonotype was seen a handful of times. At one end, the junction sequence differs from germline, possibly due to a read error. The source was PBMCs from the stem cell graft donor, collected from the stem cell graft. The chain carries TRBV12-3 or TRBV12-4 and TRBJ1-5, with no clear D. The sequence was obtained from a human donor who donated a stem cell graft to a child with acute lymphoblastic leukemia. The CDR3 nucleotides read TGTGCCTGCAGTCCCGGAGGTGCCCAGCATTTT. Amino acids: CACSPGGAQHF.